The subject of this entry is one T cell receptor (beta chain). The specificity of this receptor is unknown. Base qualities are missing; no much larger clone stands one base away. These data are taken from a study of shared clonotypes between healthy human individuals (dated by TCRdb to between 2020 and 2021). In terms of the full investigation: The cohort comprised a couple of women and three men aged 18 to 49 years. For each donor, CD4 naive and CD4 memory were each run on three plates, CD8 naive on two plates, and CD8 memory on one plate. To estimate repertoire size and how much clonotype sharing occurs between individuals, the study deeply sequenced the blood TCR repertoires of a handful of healthy adults. Libraries were prepared and TCR repertoires were sequenced by different laboratories using diverse techniques, in order to increase sequencing depth and limit assay-specific biases. Leukapheresis yielded between about 0.94 and 8.9 billion PBMCs per donor. Here is what the overall study found, with its caveats: Estimated clonotype richness was generally larger for naive than for memory subsets. When a handful of donors were compared, the shared fraction of clonotypes was 5% to 6.5% for naive CD4, more than 3% for naive CD8, 2% to 2.5% for memory CD4, and 0.35% to 0.4% for memory CD8. The genetic and exposure-history diversity represented was limited by the small number of donors. Compared with non-shared clonotypes, clonotypes shared by all four sorted-subset donors had higher generation probabilities. Pairwise subsampling indicated that sequencing depth was expected to affect the degree of clonotype sharing among donors. Even with the large sequencing depth, rarefaction of the sorted-subset datasets indicated that sequencing was incomplete. Sampling was limited to blood, and TCR repertoires in tissue likely differ from TCR repertoires in blood.

Using the deep immunoSEQ assay, multiplex PCR amplified TCR CDR3 regions from genomic DNA. Extracted genomic DNA from each cell subset was distributed evenly across all wells of several immunoSEQ 96-well plates, and each plate was treated as a replicate. For sorted subsets, each replicate PCR was loaded with roughly 0.2 ug genomic DNA, equivalent to some 27,000 T cell genomes. Purified libraries were measured with a Qubit 3.0 fluorometer, size-checked on a Bioanalyzer 2100, and measured again with the KAPA Library Quantification kit. Every immunoSEQ 96-well plate was sequenced on a dedicated single-read 150-cycle Illumina NextSeq 550 flow cell. From the authors' description of their analysis: Because the immunoSEQ output held only junctional sequences and lacked quality scores, the filtering could not match the filtering applied to full-length reads. To assign V/J genes and CDR3, sequences were annotated using PyIR, a Python wrapper for IgBLAST v1.9, with IMGT germline references. Reads were filtered out if the reads had weak V/J assignments (E-value above 1e-6), no CDR3, stop codons, out-of-frame junctions, or ambiguous translated residues. V3J clonotypes were defined as sequences sharing an identical inferred V gene, J gene, and CDR3 amino acid sequence. To compute the percentage overlap between repertoires, the number of shared unique clonotypes was divided by the size of the smaller repertoire. Three approaches were used to assess repertoire richness: RTK rarefaction, the Chao1 estimator, and Recon v2.1 estimates of unobserved clonotypes. Generation probabilities were computed with OLGA for all TCRbeta clonotypes obtained by the gDNA method from several donors. The table comes from immuneACCESS by way of TCRdb, which keeps in-frame sequences with V and J called. Part of the clones is missing from these tables; in studies checked, under half for an unresolved V gene and the rest for unknown reasons. V and J calls and clone size are those listed in that table; D and trimming were worked out from the DNA. The sample records some 2.3 million clones, 85% to 95% of which are singletons. The top ten clonotypes cover roughly 0.36% of the sample.

Healthy HIV-negative adults with no recently reported acute infections or vaccinations were included as donors. Every donor was a Caucasian adult residing in Nashville, Tennessee, USA. CD4+ T cells were enriched by magnetic negative selection; naive cells were then positively selected on CD45RA, and the negative fraction formed the memory subset. Blood was collected by leukapheresis, and PBMCs were isolated by Ficoll-Histopaque density gradient centrifugation and then cryopreserved in liquid nitrogen vapor phase. Analytical flow cytometry was used to check the purity and quantity of each magnetically sorted T cell population. Genomic DNA was isolated from every sorted fraction and measured by UV absorbance on a Nanodrop 2000c. According to the germline V gene, CDR1 reads SGHRS and CDR2 reads YFSETQ. V loses 0 bases of germline sequence and J loses 7 bases, and the interval between the two ends is 17 bases. The CDR3, cysteine through phenylalanine, is 15 amino acids long. The DNA shown is the 45-base CDR3, in frame from base 1.

Sequencing was performed on naive CD4+ T cells from PBMCs. The cell subset or site tag for this specimen amounts to: CD45RA+ positively selected. The receptor's source is a man younger than 30 in good health. Some clones in this sample may be carry-over from other donors' samples. Rearrangement joined TRBV5-1 to TRBJ2-7; a tentative D call is TRBD1 (5 bases match). The bases are TGCGCCAGCAGCTTGGAAACAGGTGGGTCGCGGGAGCAGTACTTC. Its protein reads: CASSLETGGSREQYF.